These T cell receptor beta chains were read from a single sample in a study of CD8 T cells in ankylosing spondylitis. TCRdb ran MiXCR on the 5' RACE reads and lists one entry per CDR3 protein. Counted here are 700,000 or so distinct CDR3 sequences, roughly 19% occurring once; the ten biggest clones make up 19%. Sequenced input: blood, either unsorted or a sorted T cell fraction (not recorded which). The receptors were sampled from a male donor with ankylosing spondylitis. Both conserved end residues are part of each CDR3. D genes are given only for firm matches. Size tells how often a clone was seen (once, few, many) or the class of an expanded clone, and some rows leave it out.

d_gene	abundance	j_gene	v_gene	CDR3nt	CDR3aa
-	few	TRBJ1-6	TRBV5-1	TGCGCCAGCAGCTTGGGGGACGTGAATTCACCCCTCCACTTT	CASSLGDVNSPLHF
TRBD1	few	TRBJ2-7	TRBV28	TGTGCCAGCAGTCGGACAGGGAGCCACGAGCAGTACTTC	CASSRTGSHEQYF
-	few	TRBJ1-2	TRBV4-1	TGCGCCAGCAGCCAAGTGCCCAGGGCGCAGTATGGCTACACCTTC	CASSQVPRAQYGYTF
-	few	TRBJ1-1	TRBV7-9	TGTGCCAGCAGCTTCTCAGGACAACCGAACACTGAAGCTTTCTTT	CASSFSGQPNTEAFF
-	many	TRBJ1-1	TRBV5-6	TGTGCCAGCAGCTTGGCTTTCAAGGGCATGAACACTGAAGCTTTCTTT	CASSLAFKGMNTEAFF
-	few	TRBJ2-1	TRBV7-3	TGTGCCAGCAGCTTAACGCTGGGCAATGAGCAGTTCTTC	CASSLTLGNEQFF
TRBD2	few	TRBJ2-1	TRBV7-2	TGTGCCAGCAGCTTAGCGCGGGGGAAAAGCTCCTACAATGAGCAGTTCTTC	CASSLARGKSSYNEQFF
-	few	TRBJ2-1	TRBV20-1	TGCAGTGCCCCAAAAGGGGGAATCAATGAGCAGTTCTTC	CSAPKGGINEQFF
-	-	TRBJ2-1	TRBV4-1	TGCGCCAGCAGCCAAGGCCGGGACGGATTTTATGAGCAGTTCTTC	CASSQGRDGFYEQFF
TRBD1	-	TRBJ1-1	TRBV11-2	TGTGCCAGCAGCTTAACCCTGCGGCGAACAGGGGCGAACACTGAAGCTTTCTTT	CASSLTLRRTGANTEAFF
TRBD1	many	TRBJ2-2	TRBV6-1	TGTGCCAGCAGTCGCGGGACAGGCAGTCGCGGGGAGCTGTTTTTT	CASSRGTGSRGELFF
TRBD1	few	TRBJ2-5	TRBV12-3/TRBV12-4	TGTGCCAGCAGTTTAGCGGACAGGGGGCGGGAGACCCAGTACTTC	CASSLADRGRETQYF
-	-	TRBJ2-5	TRBV20-1	TGCAGTGCACAGGAGCAGGTAGAGACCCAGTACTTC	CSAQEQVETQYF
TRBD1	few	TRBJ1-4	TRBV5-1	TGCGCCAGCAGCATGGCAGGGGGTAATGAAAAACTGTTTTTT	CASSMAGGNEKLFF
-	-	TRBJ2-7	TRBV4-1	TGCGCCAGCATACTAGGGCAGGGAAATAACGAGCAGTACTTC	CASILGQGNNEQYF
-	few	TRBJ2-7	TRBV12-3/TRBV12-4	TGTGCCAGCAGTCCATGGGACCACTACGAGCAGTACTTC	CASSPWDHYEQYF
-	-	TRBJ2-3	TRBV7-9	TGTGCCAGCAGCCGGACAGCCGCAGATACGCAGTATTTT	CASSRTAADTQYF
TRBD2	few	TRBJ2-1	TRBV24-1	TGTGCCACCAGTGACCCCATCGGAGGGTCCCTAGCGGGAGGGGTCGATGAGCAGTTCTTC	CATSDPIGGSLAGGVDEQFF
-	few	TRBJ2-6	TRBV5-1	TGCGCCAGCAGCTATGCCTCAGGGTCGGGGGCCAACGTCCTGACTTTC	CASSYASGSGANVLTF
-	many	TRBJ2-3	TRBV29-1	TGCAGCGTTGAAACAACTAGAACAGATACGCAGTATTTT	CSVETTRTDTQYF
-	few	TRBJ1-2	TRBV30	TGTGCCTGGTGGTATGGCCCCGGGAGCTATGGCTACACCTTC	CAWWYGPGSYGYTF
TRBD1	few	TRBJ1-1	TRBV5-1	TGCGCCAGCAGCTTGTTGGGGACAGCCAACACTGAAGCTTTCTTT	CASSLLGTANTEAFF
TRBD2	-	TRBJ2-1	TRBV20-1	TGCAGTGCTCCCCTAGCGGGGGGGCTCAATGAGCAGTTCTTC	CSAPLAGGLNEQFF
TRBD2	few	TRBJ2-1	TRBV7-9	TGTGCCAGCAGCTTAGGCAGCGGGGGTGTCGATGAGCAGTTCTTC	CASSLGSGGVDEQFF
-	few	TRBJ1-1	TRBV4-1	TGCGCCAGCAGCCAAGACCAGGGACTTATGAACACTGAAGCTTTCTTT	CASSQDQGLMNTEAFF
-	few	TRBJ2-7	TRBV6-5	TGTGCCAGCAGTTACTCGATAGGGATGAACGAGCAGTACTTC	CASSYSIGMNEQYF
TRBD1	-	TRBJ1-2	TRBV5-6	TGTGCCAGCAGCCTAGGGGGACAGGGGGATCCTAACTATGGCTACACCTTC	CASSLGGQGDPNYGYTF
-	-	TRBJ1-3	TRBV2	TGTGCCAGCAGTCGCTACCGGGACACGAGAAACACCATATATTTT	CASSRYRDTRNTIYF
-	-	TRBJ2-3	TRBV7-9	TGTGCCAGCAGCTTAGATCGCCAGACTAGCACAGATACGCAGTATTTT	CASSLDRQTSTDTQYF
-	few	TRBJ1-1	TRBV12-3/TRBV12-4	TGTGCCAGCAGTTTTAACAGTGGCAACACTGAAGCTTTCTTT	CASSFNSGNTEAFF
-	few	TRBJ1-2	TRBV12-3/TRBV12-4	TGTGCCAGCCTAGGGGAGGGGGGCTACACCTTC	CASLGEGGYTF
TRBD2	-	TRBJ2-3	TRBV6-1	TGTGCCAGCAGTGGGCTAGCGGGGGCCACAGATACGCAGTATTTT	CASSGLAGATDTQYF
TRBD2	many	TRBJ2-1	TRBV29-1	TGCAGCGTTGTACTAGCGGACTACAATGAGCAGTTCTTC	CSVVLADYNEQFF
-	few	TRBJ1-4	TRBV18	TGTGCCAGCTCACCACTCAGGGAGGAAAAACTGTTTTTT	CASSPLREEKLFF
-	few	TRBJ2-1	TRBV7-2	TGTGCCAGCAGCTACACAGATACGCGGTTCTTC	CASSYTDTRFF
-	-	TRBJ1-6	TRBV12-3/TRBV12-4	TGTGCCAGCAGTTTAAGCAGCCTTACTTCACCCCTCCACTTT	CASSLSSLTSPLHF
-	-	TRBJ2-7	TRBV4-3	TGCGCCAGCAGCCAAGATAGGACTACCAGCTACGAGCAGTACTTC	CASSQDRTTSYEQYF
TRBD1	-	TRBJ2-3	TRBV28	TGTGCCAGCAGTTCTATAGGGACAGGGGAAGATACGCAGTATTTT	CASSSIGTGEDTQYF
-	few	TRBJ2-5	TRBV5-1	TGCGCCAGCAGCTTCGGGACTTTCCAAGAGACCCAGTACTTC	CASSFGTFQETQYF
TRBD1	many	TRBJ1-1	TRBV25-1	TGTGCCAGCAGACCCCAGGGGGCGAACACTGAAGCTTTCTTT	CASRPQGANTEAFF
TRBD2	-	TRBJ2-3	TRBV28	TGTGCCAGCAGTTTAGGGACTAGCGAAGATACGCAGTATTTT	CASSLGTSEDTQYF
TRBD1	few	TRBJ2-3	TRBV7-9	TGTGCCAGCAGCCCCCCGAGTGGGACAGCTAGCACAGATACGCAGTATTTT	CASSPPSGTASTDTQYF
-	-	TRBJ1-5	TRBV19	TGTGCCAGTACCAATCTCCGGGACACCCATCAGCCCCAGCATTTT	CASTNLRDTHQPQHF
TRBD2	-	TRBJ2-1	TRBV27	TGTGCCAGCACCTCTCCGACTAGCGGGCCTAACAATGAGCAGTTCTTC	CASTSPTSGPNNEQFF
-	few	TRBJ2-5	TRBV28	TGTGCCAGCAGTCCTCAAACCCGGAACAACCAGTACCAAGAGACCCAGTACTTC	CASSPQTRNNQYQETQYF
-	-	TRBJ2-7	TRBV7-9	TGTGCCAGCAGCCAAGAGTTGAACGAGCAGTACTTC	CASSQELNEQYF
-	many	TRBJ2-1	TRBV5-1	TGTGCCAGCAGCTTGGGAAGGGATGAGCAGTTCTTC	CASSLGRDEQFF
TRBD1	few	TRBJ1-6	TRBV20-1	TGCAGTGCTCACACAGGCGGGACAGGGGGCTATAATTCACCCCTCCACTTT	CSAHTGGTGGYNSPLHF
TRBD2	-	TRBJ2-7	TRBV5-1	TGCGCCAGCAGCTTGGGGGCTAGCGGTTACTACGAGCAGTACTTC	CASSLGASGYYEQYF
-	few	TRBJ2-3	TRBV12-3/TRBV12-4	TGTGCCAGCACCCCGGACGGAGCGCCTAGCACAGATACGCAGTATTTT	CASTPDGAPSTDTQYF
-	-	TRBJ2-7	TRBV12-3/TRBV12-4	TGTGCCAGCACCGTACTCGCGGGGCCTTACGAGCAGTACTTC	CASTVLAGPYEQYF
TRBD2	-	TRBJ2-3	TRBV6-1	TGTGCCAGCATTGAGCGGGGGACGCCTAATACGCAGTATTTT	CASIERGTPNTQYF
-	few	TRBJ2-6	TRBV7-9	TGTGCCTCCCGTTGGGCGAGCTCTGGGGCCAACGTCCTGACTTTC	CASRWASSGANVLTF